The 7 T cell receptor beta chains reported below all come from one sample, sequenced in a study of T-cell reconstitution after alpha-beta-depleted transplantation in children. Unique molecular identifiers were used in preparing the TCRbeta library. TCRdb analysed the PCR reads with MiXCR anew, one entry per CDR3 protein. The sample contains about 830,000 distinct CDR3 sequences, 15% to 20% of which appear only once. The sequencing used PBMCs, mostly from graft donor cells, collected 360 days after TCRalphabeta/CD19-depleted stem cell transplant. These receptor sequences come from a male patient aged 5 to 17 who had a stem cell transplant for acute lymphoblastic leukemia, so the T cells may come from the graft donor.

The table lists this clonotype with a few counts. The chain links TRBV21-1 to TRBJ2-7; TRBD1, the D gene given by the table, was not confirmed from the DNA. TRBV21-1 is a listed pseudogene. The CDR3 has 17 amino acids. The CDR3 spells CASSKNSRGERSYEQYF. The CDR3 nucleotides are TGTGCCAGCAGCAAAAACAGCAGGGGAGAACGCTCCTACGAGCAGTACTTC.

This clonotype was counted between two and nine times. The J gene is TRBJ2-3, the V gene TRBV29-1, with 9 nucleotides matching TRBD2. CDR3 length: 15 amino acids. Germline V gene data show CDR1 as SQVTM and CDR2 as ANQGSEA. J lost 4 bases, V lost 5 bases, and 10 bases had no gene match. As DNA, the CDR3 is TGCAGCGTTTCCCGGCGGGAGGGCCTCGCAGATACGCAGTATTTT. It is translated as CSVSRREGLADTQYF.

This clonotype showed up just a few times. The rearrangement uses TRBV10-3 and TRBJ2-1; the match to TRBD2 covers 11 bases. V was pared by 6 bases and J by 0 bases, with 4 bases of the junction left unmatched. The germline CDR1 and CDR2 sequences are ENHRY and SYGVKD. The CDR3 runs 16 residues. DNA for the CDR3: TGTGCCATCAGGAAAGGGACTAGCGGCTCCTACAATGAGCAGTTCTTC. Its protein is CAIRKGTSGSYNEQFF.

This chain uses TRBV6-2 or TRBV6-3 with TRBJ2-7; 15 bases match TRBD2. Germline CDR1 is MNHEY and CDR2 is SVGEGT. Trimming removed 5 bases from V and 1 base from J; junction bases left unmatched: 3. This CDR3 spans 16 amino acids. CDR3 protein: CASSGLAGGSSYEQYF. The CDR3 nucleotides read TGTGCCAGCAGTGGACTAGCGGGAGGGAGTTCCTACGAGCAGTACTTC.

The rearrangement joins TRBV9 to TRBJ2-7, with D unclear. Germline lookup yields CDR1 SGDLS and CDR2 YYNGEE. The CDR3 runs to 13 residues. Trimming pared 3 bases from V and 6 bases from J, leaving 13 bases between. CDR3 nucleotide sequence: TGTGCCAGCAGCGACGAGGACCCTACCGAGCAGTACTTC. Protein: CASSDEDPTEQYF.

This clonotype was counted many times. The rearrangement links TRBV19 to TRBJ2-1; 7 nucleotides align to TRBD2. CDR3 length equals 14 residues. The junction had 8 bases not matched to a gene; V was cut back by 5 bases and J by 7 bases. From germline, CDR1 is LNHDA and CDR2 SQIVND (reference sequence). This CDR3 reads CASSLAGARNEQFF. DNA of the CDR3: TGTGCCAGTAGTTTGGCGGGAGCGCGGAATGAGCAGTTCTTC. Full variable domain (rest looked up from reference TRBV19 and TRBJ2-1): DGGITQSPKYLFRKEGQNVTLSCEQNLNHDAMYWYRQDPGQGLRLIYYSQIVNDFQKGDIAEGYSVSREKKESFPLTVTSAQKNPTAFYLCASSLAGARNEQFFGPGTRLTVL.

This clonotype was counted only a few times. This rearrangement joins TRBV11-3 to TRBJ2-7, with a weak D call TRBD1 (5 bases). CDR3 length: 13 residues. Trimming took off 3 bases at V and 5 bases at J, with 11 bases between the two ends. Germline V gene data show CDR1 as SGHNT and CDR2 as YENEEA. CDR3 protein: CASSLAGWNEQYF. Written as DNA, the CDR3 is TGTGCCAGCAGCTTGGCAGGGTGGAACGAGCAGTACTTC.